The present TCR beta chain was sequenced within a study of T cells in Graves' hyperthyroidism and ophthalmopathy. The CDR3 runs 15 residues. Trimming removed 4 bases from V and 0 bases from J, with 12 bases in between. Germline V gene sequence: CDR1 MNHEY, CDR2 SMNVEV (reference sequence). Amplification yielded TCR beta CDR3 regions, with RNA transcripts as the source. Initially, a first-round RT-PCR of the TCR CDR3 employed the HTBI primer set. From the multiplex PCR reads, TCRdb called clonotypes with MiXCR, one entry per CDR3 protein. The sample shows approximately 690,000 distinct CDR3 sequences, roughly 20% of them seen only once.

The rearrangement uses TRBV27 and TRBJ2-5; D might be TRBD1 (6 bases). The clonotype originates from a man younger than 40 with Graves' ophthalmopathy. Input material: blood. The CDR3 nucleotides read TGTGCCAGCAGTTCCGGGACAATGTACCAAGAGACCCAGTACTTC. Its translation: CASSSGTMYQETQYF.